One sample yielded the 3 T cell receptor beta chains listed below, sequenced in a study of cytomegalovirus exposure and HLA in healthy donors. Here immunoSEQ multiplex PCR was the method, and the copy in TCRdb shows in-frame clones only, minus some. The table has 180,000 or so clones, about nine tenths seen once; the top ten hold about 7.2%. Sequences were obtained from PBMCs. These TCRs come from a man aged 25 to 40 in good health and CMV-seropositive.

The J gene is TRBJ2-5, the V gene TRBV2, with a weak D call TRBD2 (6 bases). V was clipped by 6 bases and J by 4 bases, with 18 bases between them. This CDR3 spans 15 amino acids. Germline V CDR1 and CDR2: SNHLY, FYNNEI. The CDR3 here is CASSERKGEAETQYF. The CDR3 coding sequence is TGTGCCAGCAGCGAACGTAAAGGGGAGGCAGAGACCCAGTACTTC.

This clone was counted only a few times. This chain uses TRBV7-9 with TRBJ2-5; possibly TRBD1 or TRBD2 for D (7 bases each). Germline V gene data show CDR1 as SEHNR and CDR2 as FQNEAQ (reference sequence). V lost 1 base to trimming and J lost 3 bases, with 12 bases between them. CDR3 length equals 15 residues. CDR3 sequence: CASSLGSGGEETQYF. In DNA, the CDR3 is TGTGCCAGCAGCTTAGGGTCAGGGGGGGAAGAGACCCAGTACTTC. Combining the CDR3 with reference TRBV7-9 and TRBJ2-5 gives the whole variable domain DTGVSQNPRHKITKRGQNVTFRCDPISEHNRLYWYRQTLGQGPEFLTYFQNEAQLEKSRLLSDRFSAERPKGSFSTLEIQRTEQGDSAMYLCASSLGSGGEETQYFGPGTRLLVL.

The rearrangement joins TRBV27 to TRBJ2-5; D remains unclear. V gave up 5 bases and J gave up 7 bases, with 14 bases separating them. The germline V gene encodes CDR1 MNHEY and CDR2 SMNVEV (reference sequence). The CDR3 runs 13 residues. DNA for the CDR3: TGTGCCAGCAGTCAGGCCCATCGCGGGACCCAGTACTTC. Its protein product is CASSQAHRGTQYF.